The next 30 T cell receptor beta chains were all read from a single sample in a study of control samples from healthy donors and cancer patients. Assay: immunoSEQ multiplex PCR; the TCRdb copy retains only in-frame clones and omits some. This table holds approximately 120,000 clones, about 87% found once. The material sequenced was blood. These receptors were obtained from a man aged 55 to 70 in good health.

V and J are TRBV5-4 and TRBJ2-2; 11 positions match TRBD2. J lost 4 bases, V lost 4 bases, and 12 bases had no gene match. CDR1 SGHNT and CDR2 YYREEE come from the germline V gene (reference sequence). The CDR3 has 18 amino acids. CDR3 in DNA: TGTGCCAGCAGCCCCGGCCTTCTAGCGGGGGGTCCCACCGGGGAGCTGTTTTTT. Translated, it gives CASSPGLLAGGPTGELFF.

This rearrangement joins TRBV9 to TRBJ2-3; D not resolved. The CDR3 runs 14 residues. From germline, CDR1 is SGDLS and CDR2 YYNGEE. The V end lost 2 bases, the J end lost 2 bases, and 9 bases lay between the germline ends. CDR3: CASSVDTNTDTQYF. CDR3 nucleotides: TGTGCCAGCAGCGTTGACACCAACACAGATACGCAGTATTTT. Together with reference TRBV9 and TRBJ2-3, the CDR3 gives the full variable domain: DSGVTQTPKHLITATGQRVTLRCSPRSGDLSVYWYQQSLDQGLQFLIQYYNGEERAKGNILERFSAQQFPDLHSELNLSSLELGDSALYFCASSVDTNTDTQYFGPGTRLTVL.

The count of this clone is one. This rearrangement joins TRBV19 to TRBJ1-5; D may be TRBD1 (6 bases). Between the trimmed V and J ends, which lost 3 bases and 2 bases, there was a span of 14 bases. This CDR3 is built from 16 residues. Per the germline V gene, CDR1 is LNHDA and CDR2 is SQIVND (reference sequence). CDR3: CASSIPQTGRNQPQHF. The CDR3 coding sequence is TGTGCCAGTAGTATTCCCCAGACAGGACGCAATCAGCCCCAGCATTTT.

The rearrangement joins TRBV19 to TRBJ1-2; D perhaps matches TRBD1 (6 bases). Trimming removed 5 bases from V and 3 bases from J, with 22 bases in between. Germline values: CDR1 LNHDA, CDR2 SQIVND (reference sequence). The CDR3 length is 17 residues. CDR3 bases: TGTGCCAGTAGTCTCGGATCTATTCAGGGGCTGGACTATGGCTACACCTTC. It codes for CASSLGSIQGLDYGYTF.

V usage is TRBV5-6 and J usage is TRBJ2-7; either TRBD1 or TRBD2 may supply D (6 bases each). Trimming stripped 1 base from V and 5 bases from J, with 13 bases between. CDR3 length: 14 residues. CDR1 SGHDT and CDR2 YYEEEE come from the germline V gene. The CDR3 is CASSLRGAIHEQYF. The CDR3 region has the DNA TGTGCCAGCAGCTTGAGGGGGGCGATCCACGAGCAGTACTTC. Combining the CDR3 with reference TRBV5-6 and TRBJ2-7 gives the whole variable domain DAGVTQSPTHLIKTRGQQVTLRCSPKSGHDTVSWYQQALGQGPQFIFQYYEEEERQRGNFPDRFSGHQFPNYSSELNVNALLLGDSALYLCASSLRGAIHEQYFGPGTRLTVT.

This chain uses TRBV5-1 with TRBJ2-3, with 10 nucleotides matching TRBD2. V was pared by 0 bases and J by 2 bases, with 3 bases of the junction left unmatched. The CDR3 is 16 residues long. The germline gives CDR1 SGHRS, CDR2 YFSETQ. The CDR3 is CASSLGLAGVTDTQYF. CDR3 bases: TGCGCCAGCAGCTTGGGGCTAGCGGGGGTCACAGATACGCAGTATTTT.

The chain uses TRBV7-8 and TRBJ2-7, with TRBD2 matching 10 bases. CDR3 length: 13 residues. The V gene end was trimmed by 2 bases and the J gene end by 13 bases; junction bases not matched to a gene: 8. The germline CDR1 and CDR2 sequences are SGHVS and FQNEAQ. The CDR3 here is CASSLLAGAPRYF. The DNA of the CDR3 is TGTGCCAGCAGCTTACTAGCGGGGGCGCCAAGATACTTC.

This clone was observed a few times. The chain uses TRBV20-1 and TRBJ1-6; D is possibly TRBD1 (5 bases). V lost 3 bases to trimming and J lost 13 bases, with 13 bases between them. Germline loops: CDR1 DFQATT, CDR2 SNEGSKA (reference sequence). The CDR3 is made up of 12 amino acids. The CDR3 DNA reads TGCAGTGCTAGTGAGGGAGGGGATCCCCTCCACTTT. Translation: CSASEGGDPLHF.

This clone was seen only once. V usage is TRBV18 and J usage is TRBJ2-3; 11 nucleotides align to TRBD2. The CDR3 has 15 amino acids. The ends lost 4 bases at V and 5 bases at J; junction bases unmatched: 5. Germline CDR1 reads KGHSH; CDR2 reads LQKENI. The CDR3 coding sequence is TGTGCCAGCTCACTAGCGGGGGGGCCCATAGATACGCAGTATTTT. The encoded protein is CASSLAGGPIDTQYF.

The chain couples TRBV27 to TRBJ1-1; D not resolved. The CDR3 sequence is 15 residues long. The germline V gene encodes CDR1 MNHEY and CDR2 SMNVEV (reference sequence). Deletions cut 5 bases from V and 1 base from J, with 14 bases between. The CDR3 loop reads CASSLGLAGNTEAFF. As DNA, the CDR3 is TGTGCCAGCAGTCTGGGCTTGGCGGGGAACACTGAAGCTTTCTTT.

The chain employs TRBV28 and TRBJ1-1; D gene uncertain. The V and J ends lost 5 bases and 1 base respectively, with 14 bases between them. CDR1 and CDR2 (germline): MDHEN, SYDVKM. The CDR3 totals 15 residues. CDR3 sequence: CASSTHGGANTEAFF. CDR3 nucleotides: TGTGCCAGCAGTACACACGGCGGAGCGAACACTGAAGCTTTCTTT.

The rearrangement joins TRBV24-1 to TRBJ2-1; D might be TRBD1 (5 bases). V was pared by 7 bases and J by 6 bases, with 9 bases between. This CDR3 is built from 12 residues. CDR1 and CDR2 (germline): KGHDR, SFDVKD. CDR3 bases: TGTGCCACCAGGGGGCCCTCCAATGAGCAGTTCTTC. It translates to CATRGPSNEQFF.

The chain carries TRBV11-1 and TRBJ2-5, with D unresolved. V was pared by 1 base and J by 2 bases, with 8 bases between. CDR3 length: 14 residues. Germline loops: CDR1 SGHAT, CDR2 FQDESV (reference sequence). This chain's CDR3 is CASSLVSLQETQYF. The CDR3 DNA sequence: TGTGCCAGCAGCTTAGTTTCTCTGCAAGAGACCCAGTACTTC.

On this clone itself: An end of the junction does not agree with germline; a read error may underlie this. This chain connects TRBV7-9 to TRBJ2-7; TRBD2 matches 8 bases. This CDR3 comprises 15 residues. Germline V CDR1 and CDR2: SEHNR, FQNEAQ (reference sequence). The CDR3, as DNA: TGTGCCAGCAGCCTAGCGGGCCAGACGATAGGCGAGCAGTACTTC. Residues: CASSLAGQTIGEQYF. Using reference TRBV7-9 and TRBJ2-7 for the parts outside the CDR3, the full variable domain is DTGVSQNPRHKITKRGQNVTFRCDPISEHNRLYWYRQTLGQGPEFLTYFQNEAQLEKSRLLSDRFSAERPKGSFSTLEIQRTEQGDSAMYLCASSLAGQTIGEQYFGPGTRLTVT.

The CDR3 DNA sequence: TGTGCCAGCAGTTTGGTCCCGACAGGGGGATTAGGGAAGCCCCAGCATTTT. Its protein product is CASSLVPTGGLGKPQHF. V is TRBV28 and J is TRBJ1-5, with TRBD1 matching 9 bases. Germline V CDR1 and CDR2: MDHEN, SYDVKM. This CDR3 is 17 amino acids long. V was clipped by 3 bases and J by 8 bases; unmatched bases: 14.

This clone was seen only once. The V gene is TRBV7-6, the J gene TRBJ2-7, with 8 bases matching TRBD2. CDR3 size: 16 residues. V shed 5 bases, J shed 0 bases, and the junction held 9 bases outside the gene matches. The germline V gene encodes CDR1 SGHVS and CDR2 FNYEAQ. CDR3 sequence: CASSPSSGPSSYEQYF. CDR3 nucleotide sequence: TGTGCCAGCAGCCCCTCTAGCGGGCCGAGCTCCTACGAGCAGTACTTC.

The chain joins TRBV18 to TRBJ1-5, with TRBD1 matching 8 bases. Germline CDR1 reads KGHSH; CDR2 reads LQKENI. The CDR3 runs 15 residues. The V segment lost 3 bases and the J segment 4 bases; nucleotides outside the gene matches: 5. The CDR3 DNA sequence: TGTGCCAGCTCACCGGGACAGGAAAGAAATCAGCCCCAGCATTTT. Its protein product is CASSPGQERNQPQHF.

This chain joins TRBV7-6 and TRBJ1-4; TRBD1 might be the D (6 bases). Trimming left V 5 bases short and J 8 bases short, with 12 bases between. The CDR3 sequence is 13 residues long. CDR1 and CDR2 (germline): SGHVS, FNYEAQ. For the CDR3, the DNA is TGTGCCAGCAGCCAACAGGGAAGCGAAAAACTGTTTTTT. It is translated as CASSQQGSEKLFF.

The chain combines TRBV6-5 with TRBJ2-7; no clear D gene. The CDR3 totals 13 residues. CDR1 and CDR2 (germline): MNHEY, SVGAGI. The V gene lost 4 bases and the J gene lost 0 bases, with 7 bases spanning the gap. This chain's CDR3 is CASSLAASYEQYF. For the CDR3, the DNA is TGTGCCAGCAGTTTGGCAGCCTCCTACGAGCAGTACTTC.

The genes are TRBV3-1 (or the pseudogene TRBV3-2) and TRBJ1-3, with 8 bases aligning to TRBD1. J lost 3 bases, V lost 1 base, and 8 bases had no gene match. Germline V lookup: CDR1 LGHDT, CDR2 YNNKEL (reference sequence). The CDR3 has 17 residues. The CDR3 nucleotides read TGTGCCAGCAGCCAAGGATCCCACAGGGGGAATGGAAACACCATATATTTT. Translation: CASSQGSHRGNGNTIYF.

This clone was picked up a small number of times. The chain couples TRBV27 to TRBJ2-2; D remains ambiguous. The V end was cut by 3 bases, the J end by 8 bases, with 7 bases between. Germline loops: CDR1 MNHEY, CDR2 SMNVEV (reference sequence). This CDR3 region has 12 residues. CDR3 protein: CASSFHKGELFF. The DNA of the CDR3 is TGTGCCAGCAGTTTCCATAAGGGGGAGCTGTTTTTT.

The chain has TRBV19 and TRBJ2-5; 9 positions match TRBD1. Trimming cost V 3 bases and J 5 bases; bases outside gene matches: 4. This CDR3 has 14 residues. Germline CDR1 reads LNHDA; CDR2 reads SQIVND (reference sequence). The CDR3 DNA sequence: TGTGCCAGTAGTATGGGACAGGGAGGGGAGACCCAGTACTTC. This gives the protein CASSMGQGGETQYF.

The gene calls are TRBV7-6 and TRBJ2-1; 10 nucleotides align to TRBD2. Germline loops: CDR1 SGHVS, CDR2 FNYEAQ. Trimming at V came to 4 bases and at J to 6 bases, leaving 9 bases not matched to a gene. The CDR3 loop spans 16 amino acids. Here the CDR3 reads CASSSIAGGTGNEQFF. The DNA of the CDR3 is TGTGCCAGCAGCTCGATAGCGGGGGGTACCGGCAATGAGCAGTTCTTC.

The chain has TRBV28 and TRBJ1-5, with a tentative D call TRBD1 (5 bases). The CDR3 is 12 residues long. Per germline, CDR1 MDHEN and CDR2 SYDVKM. V gave up 5 bases and J gave up 13 bases, with 15 bases separating them. This chain's CDR3 is CASSAGTSTQHF. The CDR3 DNA reads TGTGCCAGCAGTGCTGGGACCTCCACACAGCATTTT. Full variable domain (outside the CDR3, taken from reference TRBV28 and TRBJ1-5): DVKVTQSSRYLVKRTGEKVFLECVQDMDHENMFWYRQDPGLGLRLIYFSYDVKMKEKGDIPEGYSVSREKKERFSLILESASTNQTSMYLCASSAGTSTQHFGDGTRLSIL.

V is TRBV21-1 and J is TRBJ2-7. TRBV21-1 corresponds to a pseudogene. The CDR3 is 12 residues long. CDR3 in DNA: TGTGCCAGCAGCAACTGTAGGCGTTTCCCGTACTTC. Translated, it gives CASSNCRRFPYF.

V gene TRBV6-6 combines with J gene TRBJ2-1, with 9 bases fitting TRBD2. The CDR3 covers 14 residues. Germline V gene lookup returns CDR1 MNHNY and CDR2 SVGAGI (reference sequence). The V and J ends lost 9 bases and 7 bases, in that order; junction bases with no gene match: 10. In DNA, the CDR3 is TGTGCCAGTACCGGGAGCGGGGGGCGGAATGAGCAGTTCTTC. Translating it yields CASTGSGGRNEQFF.

The chain combines TRBV3-1 (or the pseudogene TRBV3-2) with TRBJ2-1; possibly TRBD1 for D (5 bases). Germline V gene sequence: CDR1 LGHDT, CDR2 YNNKEL (reference sequence). This CDR3 comprises 16 residues. Trimming removed 3 bases from V and 6 bases from J, with 18 bases in between. CDR3 sequence: CASSHQGRSNGNEQFF. In nucleotides, the CDR3 is TGTGCCAGCAGCCACCAGGGCAGATCGAACGGCAATGAGCAGTTCTTC.

The genes are TRBV12-3 or TRBV12-4 and TRBJ1-2; TRBD1 is a possible D gene (5 bases). The V and J ends lost 3 bases and 7 bases respectively, with 9 bases between them. This CDR3 contains 12 residues. CDR3 in DNA: TGTGCCAGCAGTTTTGAGGGGTCTGGCTACACCTTC. Amino acids: CASSFEGSGYTF.

The chain combines TRBV11-3 with TRBJ2-1; 8 nucleotides line up with TRBD1. CDR3 size: 15 residues. Trimming removed 0 bases from V and 4 bases from J; junction bases left unmatched: 2. Looked up from germline, CDR1 is SGHNT and CDR2 is YENEEA. CDR3 nucleotides: TGTGCCAGCAGCTTAGACAGGGGGCTTTACAATGAGCAGTTCTTC. Amino acid sequence: CASSLDRGLYNEQFF.

The V and J genes are TRBV7-2 and TRBJ2-7; 8 nucleotides match TRBD1. V was clipped by 5 bases and J by 2 bases; unmatched bases: 5. This CDR3 has 14 residues. CDR1 and CDR2 from the germline V gene are SGHTA and FQGNSA. CDR3: CASSLQGVTYEQYF. Written as DNA, the CDR3 is TGTGCCAGCAGCCTACAGGGGGTAACCTACGAGCAGTACTTC. The complete variable domain, with remaining parts taken from reference TRBV7-2 and TRBJ2-7, reads GAGVSQSPSNKVTEKGKDVELRCDPISGHTALYWYRQSLGQGLEFLIYFQGNSAPDKSGLPSDRFSAERTGGSVSTLTIQRTQQEDSAVYLCASSLQGVTYEQYFGPGTRLTVT.